The rows below give T cell receptor beta chains drawn from one sample of a study of blood T cell repertoires in COVID-19. Assay: immunoSEQ multiplex PCR; the TCRdb copy retains only in-frame clones and omits some. The data contain roughly 410,000 clones, 89% of them seen just once; the ten biggest clones take up about 1.6%. Specimen: peripheral blood. Receptors originate from a woman aged 40 to 55 with COVID-19, enrolled during active disease. The CDR3 runs from the conserved cysteine through the conserved F or W. Each record gives: clone size, V gene, J gene, D gene, CDR3 protein, CDR3 DNA. A D gene is named only where the DNA matches it firmly. Clone size is stated in some rows and not others, as once, few, many or a class when expanded.

clone size: few; V gene: TRBV19; J gene: TRBJ1-1; D gene: -; CDR3 protein: CASKLGRGTEAFF; CDR3 DNA: TGTGCCAGTAAACTGGGGAGAGGAACTGAAGCTTTCTTT
clone size: -; V gene: TRBV5-1; J gene: TRBJ1-2; D gene: TRBD1; CDR3 protein: CASSLGTGGYGYTF; CDR3 DNA: TGCGCCAGCAGCTTGGGGACAGGGGGCTATGGCTACACCTTC
clone size: -; V gene: TRBV5-4; J gene: TRBJ2-1; D gene: TRBD1; CDR3 protein: CASSDGVGTGVHEQFF; CDR3 DNA: TGTGCCAGCAGCGACGGGGTGGGGACAGGGGTGCATGAGCAGTTCTTC
clone size: -; V gene: TRBV4-2; J gene: TRBJ1-2; D gene: -; CDR3 protein: CASSQVGTKEGGYTF; CDR3 DNA: TGTGCCAGCAGCCAAGTTGGGACAAAGGAAGGTGGCTACACCTTC
clone size: -; V gene: TRBV6-5; J gene: TRBJ1-2; D gene: -; CDR3 protein: CASSYVGRIGGYTF; CDR3 DNA: TGTGCCAGCAGTTATGTAGGCAGGATCGGTGGCTACACCTTC
clone size: -; V gene: TRBV24-1; J gene: TRBJ1-2; D gene: -; CDR3 protein: CATSDTQGGYGYTF; CDR3 DNA: TGTGCCACCAGTGACACACAGGGTGGCTATGGCTACACCTTC
clone size: -; V gene: TRBV11-3; J gene: TRBJ2-1; D gene: -; CDR3 protein: CASSPDGGVYNEQFF; CDR3 DNA: TGTGCCAGCAGCCCCGATGGCGGAGTTTACAATGAGCAGTTCTTC
clone size: -; V gene: TRBV9; J gene: TRBJ1-1; D gene: -; CDR3 protein: CASRSGVVNTEAFF; CDR3 DNA: TGTGCCAGCAGGTCGGGAGTCGTTAACACTGAAGCTTTCTTT
clone size: -; V gene: TRBV4-3; J gene: TRBJ1-2; D gene: TRBD1; CDR3 protein: CASSQDDRGFYGYTF; CDR3 DNA: TGCGCCAGCAGCCAAGATGACAGGGGATTTTATGGCTACACCTTC
clone size: -; V gene: TRBV11-2; J gene: TRBJ1-2; D gene: -; CDR3 protein: CASSLTGAGYTF; CDR3 DNA: TGTGCCAGCAGCTTAACTGGGGCTGGCTACACCTTC
clone size: -; V gene: TRBV6-6; J gene: TRBJ1-3; D gene: TRBD1; CDR3 protein: CASSLQGVGNTIYF; CDR3 DNA: TGTGCCAGCAGTTTACAGGGGGTTGGAAACACCATATATTTT
clone size: -; V gene: TRBV10-1; J gene: TRBJ2-7; D gene: -; CDR3 protein: CASSESGLFEQYF; CDR3 DNA: TGCGCCAGCAGTGAGTCTGGACTATTCGAGCAGTACTTC
clone size: -; V gene: TRBV14; J gene: TRBJ2-2; D gene: TRBD1; CDR3 protein: CASSQPGTGTGELFF; CDR3 DNA: TGTGCCAGCAGCCAACCCGGGACAGGTACCGGGGAGCTGTTTTTT
clone size: -; V gene: TRBV12-3/TRBV12-4; J gene: TRBJ1-1; D gene: TRBD1; CDR3 protein: CASSAGGVRGAFF; CDR3 DNA: TGTGCCAGCAGTGCAGGGGGCGTCCGTGGAGCTTTCTTT
clone size: -; V gene: TRBV28; J gene: TRBJ2-5; D gene: -; CDR3 protein: CASRGPGPRGWETQYF; CDR3 DNA: TGTGCCAGCAGGGGACCTGGACCCCGGGGGTGGGAGACCCAGTACTTC
clone size: -; V gene: TRBV5-1; J gene: TRBJ1-3; D gene: -; CDR3 protein: CASSLGPLVGNTIYF; CDR3 DNA: TGCGCCAGCAGCTTGGGGCCATTGGTCGGGAACACCATATATTTT
clone size: -; V gene: TRBV7-2; J gene: TRBJ1-4; D gene: TRBD1; CDR3 protein: CASSLGQGNEKLFF; CDR3 DNA: TGTGCCAGCAGCTTAGGACAGGGAAATGAAAAACTGTTTTTT
clone size: -; V gene: TRBV2; J gene: TRBJ2-7; D gene: TRBD2; CDR3 protein: CASSAGTSISEQYF; CDR3 DNA: TGTGCCAGCAGTGCCGGGACTAGCATCTCCGAGCAGTACTTC
clone size: -; V gene: TRBV29-1; J gene: TRBJ2-5; D gene: TRBD1; CDR3 protein: CSADRGSGETQYF; CDR3 DNA: TGCAGCGCGGACAGGGGGTCGGGGGAGACCCAGTACTTC
clone size: -; V gene: TRBV2; J gene: TRBJ1-4; D gene: TRBD1; CDR3 protein: CASREDRGRNEKLFF; CDR3 DNA: TGTGCCAGCAGGGAAGACAGGGGGCGAAATGAAAAACTGTTTTTT
clone size: -; V gene: TRBV6-2/TRBV6-3; J gene: TRBJ2-7; D gene: -; CDR3 protein: CASSYLPFGAEGYEQYF; CDR3 DNA: TGTGCCAGCAGTTACCTCCCCTTTGGGGCGGAGGGTTACGAGCAGTACTTC
clone size: -; V gene: TRBV5-6; J gene: TRBJ1-2; D gene: -; CDR3 protein: CASRPRELIRGWGYTF; CDR3 DNA: TGTGCCAGCCGGCCGCGCGAATTAATCAGGGGATGGGGCTACACCTTC
clone size: -; V gene: TRBV6-5; J gene: TRBJ2-2; D gene: -; CDR3 protein: CASSYPLSEQEGGLFF; CDR3 DNA: TGTGCCAGCAGTTATCCCCTCTCGGAGCAAGAAGGCGGGCTGTTTTTT
clone size: -; V gene: TRBV27; J gene: TRBJ1-5; D gene: -; CDR3 protein: CASSEYGTSHQPQHF; CDR3 DNA: TGTGCCAGCAGCGAGTACGGGACAAGCCATCAGCCCCAGCATTTT
clone size: -; V gene: TRBV4-2; J gene: TRBJ1-2; D gene: TRBD1; CDR3 protein: CASSQDHFSGQVYGYTF; CDR3 DNA: TGTGCCAGCAGCCAAGATCATTTCAGCGGACAGGTCTATGGCTACACCTTC
clone size: -; V gene: TRBV7-3; J gene: TRBJ1-1; D gene: TRBD1; CDR3 protein: CATQNSQTGKAFF; CDR3 DNA: TGTGCCACTCAAAATTCCCAGACAGGGAAAGCTTTCTTT
clone size: -; V gene: TRBV7-9; J gene: TRBJ2-3; D gene: TRBD2; CDR3 protein: CASSPGGGGPRDTQYF; CDR3 DNA: TGTGCCAGCAGCCCGGGGGGGGGCGGCCCCAGAGATACGCAGTATTTT
clone size: -; V gene: TRBV7-2; J gene: TRBJ1-5; D gene: TRBD1; CDR3 protein: CASSSRQGAVYQPQHF; CDR3 DNA: TGTGCCAGCAGCTCCCGACAGGGGGCCGTCTATCAGCCCCAGCATTTT
clone size: -; V gene: TRBV5-1; J gene: TRBJ2-5; D gene: -; CDR3 protein: CASNAQPAEETQYF; CDR3 DNA: TGCGCCAGCAACGCTCAGCCTGCGGAAGAGACCCAGTACTTC
clone size: -; V gene: TRBV27; J gene: TRBJ2-4; D gene: -; CDR3 protein: CASSLNSKNIQYF; CDR3 DNA: TGTGCCAGCAGTCTCAACTCCAAAAACATTCAGTACTTC
clone size: -; V gene: TRBV3-1/TRBV3-2; J gene: TRBJ2-3; D gene: -; CDR3 protein: CASSPWAGPVGTDTQYF; CDR3 DNA: TGTGCCAGCAGCCCCTGGGCAGGGCCGGTGGGCACAGATACGCAGTATTTT
clone size: -; V gene: TRBV28; J gene: TRBJ2-7; D gene: -; CDR3 protein: CASSNTGFWGQYF; CDR3 DNA: TGTGCCAGCAGCAATACAGGGTTCTGGGGGCAGTACTTC
clone size: -; V gene: TRBV4-3; J gene: TRBJ2-5; D gene: -; CDR3 protein: CASSQGPGETQYF; CDR3 DNA: TGCGCCAGCAGCCAAGGGCCCGGGGAGACCCAGTACTTC
clone size: -; V gene: TRBV11-2; J gene: TRBJ2-1; D gene: -; CDR3 protein: CASSLILSAYNEQFF; CDR3 DNA: TGTGCCAGCAGCTTAATACTTAGCGCGTACAATGAGCAGTTCTTC
clone size: -; V gene: TRBV20-1; J gene: TRBJ1-5; D gene: -; CDR3 protein: CSARRYQPQHF; CDR3 DNA: TGCAGTGCTAGGCGTTATCAGCCCCAGCATTTT
clone size: -; V gene: TRBV6-2/TRBV6-3; J gene: TRBJ2-2; D gene: TRBD2; CDR3 protein: CASSSPDGRDTGELFF; CDR3 DNA: TGTGCCAGCAGTTCCCCGGACGGGAGGGACACCGGGGAGCTGTTTTTT
clone size: -; V gene: TRBV30; J gene: TRBJ2-5; D gene: -; CDR3 protein: CAWIQDQETQYF; CDR3 DNA: TGTGCCTGGATACAGGACCAAGAGACCCAGTACTTC
clone size: -; V gene: TRBV6-6; J gene: TRBJ1-6; D gene: -; CDR3 protein: CASSLGDSPLHF; CDR3 DNA: TGTGCCAGCAGTTTAGGGGATTCACCCCTCCACTTT
clone size: once; V gene: TRBV19; J gene: TRBJ2-4; D gene: -; CDR3 protein: CASSSPGHLAKNIQYF; CDR3 DNA: TGTGCCAGTAGTTCCCCGGGACACTTAGCCAAAAACATTCAGTACTTC
clone size: -; V gene: TRBV6-2/TRBV6-3; J gene: TRBJ2-7; D gene: TRBD2; CDR3 protein: CASSSRLAGVGEQYF; CDR3 DNA: TGTGCCAGCAGTTCCCGACTAGCGGGAGTGGGAGAGCAGTACTTC
clone size: -; V gene: TRBV28; J gene: TRBJ2-7; D gene: TRBD2; CDR3 protein: CASRTPALAGAYEQYF; CDR3 DNA: TGTGCCAGCAGGACGCCGGCACTAGCGGGAGCCTACGAGCAGTACTTC
clone size: once; V gene: TRBV28; J gene: TRBJ1-2; D gene: TRBD1; CDR3 protein: CASSLGQVYGYTF; CDR3 DNA: TGTGCCAGCAGCCTGGGACAGGTCTATGGCTACACCTTC
clone size: -; V gene: TRBV28; J gene: TRBJ1-4; D gene: TRBD1; CDR3 protein: CASSPRGPKKLFF; CDR3 DNA: TGTGCCAGCAGCCCCAGGGGGCCGAAAAAACTGTTTTTT
clone size: few; V gene: TRBV7-9; J gene: TRBJ1-1; D gene: -; CDR3 protein: CASSLGGAVTEAFF; CDR3 DNA: TGTGCCAGCAGCTTAGGAGGTGCGGTCACTGAAGCTTTCTTT
clone size: -; V gene: TRBV4-3; J gene: TRBJ2-1; D gene: -; CDR3 protein: CASSQDWEEKRFF; CDR3 DNA: TGCGCCAGCAGCCAAGATTGGGAGGAAAAGCGGTTCTTC
clone size: few; V gene: TRBV5-1; J gene: TRBJ1-1; D gene: TRBD1; CDR3 protein: CASSWTGRTEAFF; CDR3 DNA: TGCGCCAGCAGCTGGACAGGGCGGACTGAAGCTTTCTTT
clone size: -; V gene: TRBV10-2; J gene: TRBJ1-2; D gene: TRBD1; CDR3 protein: CASSEVDRVGYTF; CDR3 DNA: TGCGCCAGCAGTGAGGTGGACAGGGTAGGCTACACCTTC
clone size: -; V gene: TRBV12-3/TRBV12-4; J gene: TRBJ2-1; D gene: -; CDR3 protein: CASTIQEREFF; CDR3 DNA: TGTGCCAGCACGATTCAGGAGAGGGAGTTCTTC
clone size: -; V gene: TRBV7-8; J gene: TRBJ1-1; D gene: TRBD1; CDR3 protein: CASSPWAGGTEAFF; CDR3 DNA: TGTGCCAGCAGCCCGTGGGCAGGGGGTACTGAAGCTTTCTTT
clone size: once; V gene: TRBV7-9; J gene: TRBJ1-2; D gene: -; CDR3 protein: CASSVDINYGYTF; CDR3 DNA: TGTGCCAGCAGCGTGGACATTAACTATGGCTACACCTTC
clone size: -; V gene: TRBV5-1; J gene: TRBJ1-6; D gene: TRBD1; CDR3 protein: CASSLGGTGNSPLHF; CDR3 DNA: TGCGCCAGCAGCTTGGGGGGGACAGGGAATTCACCCCTCCACTTT
clone size: once; V gene: TRBV7-2; J gene: TRBJ1-3; D gene: -; CDR3 protein: CASSLVGQQHSGNTIYF; CDR3 DNA: TGTGCCAGCAGCTTAGTTGGACAGCAACACTCTGGAAACACCATATATTTT
clone size: -; V gene: TRBV7-2; J gene: TRBJ1-6; D gene: -; CDR3 protein: CASSLVIWPNSPLHF; CDR3 DNA: TGTGCCAGCAGCTTAGTAATATGGCCTAATTCACCCCTCCACTTT